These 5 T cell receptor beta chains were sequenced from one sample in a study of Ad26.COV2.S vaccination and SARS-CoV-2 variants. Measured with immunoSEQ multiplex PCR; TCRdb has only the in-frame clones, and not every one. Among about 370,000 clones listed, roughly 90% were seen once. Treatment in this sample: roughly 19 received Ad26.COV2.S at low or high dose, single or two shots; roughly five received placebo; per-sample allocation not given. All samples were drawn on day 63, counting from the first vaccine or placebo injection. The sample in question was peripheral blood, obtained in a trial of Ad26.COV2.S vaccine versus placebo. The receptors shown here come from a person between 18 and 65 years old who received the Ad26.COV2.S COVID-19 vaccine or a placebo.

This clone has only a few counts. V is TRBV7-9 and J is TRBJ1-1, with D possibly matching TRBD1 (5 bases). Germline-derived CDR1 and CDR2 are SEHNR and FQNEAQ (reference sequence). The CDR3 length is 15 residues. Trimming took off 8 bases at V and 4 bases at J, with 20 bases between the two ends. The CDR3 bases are TGTGCCAGCTACAACATGCGAGGGGAGACCACTGAAGCTTTCTTT. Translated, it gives CASYNMRGETTEAFF.

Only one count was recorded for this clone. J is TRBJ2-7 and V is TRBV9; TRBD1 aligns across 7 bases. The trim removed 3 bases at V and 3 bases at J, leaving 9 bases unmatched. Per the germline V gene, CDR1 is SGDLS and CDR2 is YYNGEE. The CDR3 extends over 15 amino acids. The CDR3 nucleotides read TGTGCCAGCAGCGGATCCGGGACAGCAGACTACGAGCAGTACTTC. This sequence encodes CASSGSGTADYEQYF.

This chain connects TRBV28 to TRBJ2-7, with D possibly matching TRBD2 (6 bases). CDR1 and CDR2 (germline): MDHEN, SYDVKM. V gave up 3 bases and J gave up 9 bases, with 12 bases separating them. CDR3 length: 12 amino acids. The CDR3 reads CASSFLARGQYF. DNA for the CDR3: TGTGCCAGCAGTTTTCTAGCGCGGGGGCAGTACTTC.

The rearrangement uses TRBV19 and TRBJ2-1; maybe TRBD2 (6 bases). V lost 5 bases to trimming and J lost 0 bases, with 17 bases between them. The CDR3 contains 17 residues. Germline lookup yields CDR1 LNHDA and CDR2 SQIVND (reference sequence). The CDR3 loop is CASSSRGTLYSYNEQFF. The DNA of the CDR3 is TGTGCCAGTAGTTCCCGCGGGACTCTCTACTCCTACAATGAGCAGTTCTTC.

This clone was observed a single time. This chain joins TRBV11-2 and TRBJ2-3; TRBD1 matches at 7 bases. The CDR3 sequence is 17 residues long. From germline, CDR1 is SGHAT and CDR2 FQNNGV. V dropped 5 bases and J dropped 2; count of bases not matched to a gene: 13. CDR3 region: CASSPWTGVQVTDTQYF. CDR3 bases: TGTGCCAGCAGCCCCTGGACAGGCGTACAGGTCACAGATACGCAGTATTTT.